The rows below give T cell receptor beta chains drawn from one sample of a study of radiation and T cells in renal cell carcinoma. Sequenced by immunoSEQ multiplex PCR; TCRdb stores in-frame clones only, minus some. The data hold about 50,000 clones, with about 83% observed a single time. The starting material was blood, obtained from a patient whose treatment included radiotherapy and nephrectomy. Source of these receptors: a woman in her 70s with renal cell carcinoma. Each CDR3 is given with its conserved first and last residue. The D gene is left open where the match is weak. Size is omitted from some rows. Given values are once, few, many or a class for expanded clones.

>TRBV15|-|-|TRBJ1-2
TGTGCCACCAGCAGAGGAGGTACAACTATCTCCTATGGCTACACCTTC
CATSRGGTTISYGYTF
>TRBV6-1|-|-|TRBJ2-7
TGTGCCAGCAGTGATATAGACTCCTACGAGCAGTACTTC
CASSDIDSYEQYF
>TRBV11-2|-|-|TRBJ2-1
TGTGCCAGCAGCCCGACGATAAGCCGGAATGAGCAGTTCTTC
CASSPTISRNEQFF
>TRBV9|few|TRBD1|TRBJ1-3
TGTGCCAGCAGCGTAGGACAGGGCAACTCTGGAAACACCATATATTTT
CASSVGQGNSGNTIYF
>TRBV20-1|-|-|TRBJ1-2
TGCAGTGCTGGAGGGGGATATGGCTACACCTTC
CSAGGGYGYTF
>TRBV7-8|-|TRBD1|TRBJ2-3
TGTGCCAGCAGTTATAACAGGGGGTCCACAGATACGCAGTATTTT
CASSYNRGSTDTQYF
>TRBV30|-|-|TRBJ1-4
TGTGCCTGGAGTGTAGGACAGCAAGGAAAACTGTTTTTT
CAWSVGQQGKLFF
>TRBV6-5|-|-|TRBJ1-3
TGTGCCAGCAGTTACGGGGAGTCTGGAAACACCATATATTTT
CASSYGESGNTIYF
>TRBV6-5|-|TRBD1|TRBJ1-1
TGTGCCAGCAGTTACCACCGGGACAGGTACACTGAAGCTTTCTTT
CASSYHRDRYTEAFF
>TRBV10-2|-|TRBD1|TRBJ1-1
TGCGCCAGCAGTGCGGGACAGTGGGCTTCTGAAGCTTTCTTT
CASSAGQWASEAFF
>TRBV19|-|TRBD1|TRBJ2-5
TGTGCCAGTAGTAGAGGGGGCAAACGGGAGACCCAGTACTTC
CASSRGGKRETQYF
>TRBV15|-|-|TRBJ2-7
TGTGCCACCGGCCCAGACCGAGTATCCTACGAGCAGTACTTC
CATGPDRVSYEQYF
>TRBV6-5|-|-|TRBJ1-2
TGTGCCAGCAGTTACTCGGTGGGGGGTCGTCCCTATGGCTACACCTTC
CASSYSVGGRPYGYTF
>TRBV4-2|-|TRBD1|TRBJ1-2
TGTGCCAGCAGCCAAGAGTATGGGACAGGGGACGGCTACACCTTC
CASSQEYGTGDGYTF
>TRBV4-3|-|-|TRBJ1-2
TGCGCCAGCAGCCAAGATTGGGTAACGGGTACTAACTATGGCTACACCTTC
CASSQDWVTGTNYGYTF
>TRBV19|-|-|TRBJ2-7
TGTGCCAGTAGTATCGACAGATGGGGCGAGCAGTACTTC
CASSIDRWGEQYF
>TRBV7-8|-|-|TRBJ1-2
TGTGCCAGCAGCTTATCACGGACTAACTATGGCTACACCTTC
CASSLSRTNYGYTF
>TRBV6-6|-|-|TRBJ2-5
TGTGCCAGCAACCCGGACCTCCGGCGGGAGACCCAGTACTTC
CASNPDLRRETQYF
>TRBV6-5|-|-|TRBJ1-1
TGTGCCAGCAGTTTGACCGGGACGACTGAAGCTTTCTTT
CASSLTGTTEAFF
>TRBV5-1|-|-|TRBJ2-7
TGCGCCAGCAGTCGAGGGGGTCCTTCCTACGAGCAGTACTTC
CASSRGGPSYEQYF
>TRBV6-5|-|TRBD1|TRBJ1-5
TGTGCCAGCAGTTGGGACAGAAATCAGCCCCAGCATTTT
CASSWDRNQPQHF
>TRBV4-1|-|TRBD2|TRBJ2-2
TGCGCCAGCAGCCAAGGATACCTAGGGCTAGCGGGAGGGCCGAGGACCGGGGAGCTGTTTTTT
CASSQGYLGLAGGPRTGELFF
>TRBV11-3|-|-|TRBJ2-1
TGTGCCAGCGAGGGACCGCCCGACAATGAGCAGTTCTTC
CASEGPPDNEQFF
>TRBV6-5|-|-|TRBJ1-6
TGTGCCAGCACCAACTCTAATTCACCCCTCCACTTT
CASTNSNSPLHF
>TRBV6-4|-|-|TRBJ2-7
TGTGCCAGCAGCCCCTACGGACAGGGTCAGCGGGGGTACTTC
CASSPYGQGQRGYF
>TRBV19|-|TRBD1|TRBJ2-6
TGTGCCAGTAGTAAGGGGGCGACTGGGGCCAACGTCCTGACTTTC
CASSKGATGANVLTF
>TRBV2|-|-|TRBJ2-1
TGTGCCAGCAGGAGACTGGGAACCAATGAGCAGTTCTTC
CASRRLGTNEQFF
>TRBV2|-|-|TRBJ1-6
TGTGCCAGCAGTGAGTGGTCTCCTTCAGCCCTCCACTTT
CASSEWSPSALHF
>TRBV5-1|-|-|TRBJ2-5
TGCGCCAGCATCGGGGCGGGGGAGACCCAGTACTTC
CASIGAGETQYF
>TRBV5-1|-|TRBD2|TRBJ2-3
TGCGCCAGCACAACTAGCGGGGGGGCAGGAGATACGCAGTATTTT
CASTTSGGAGDTQYF
>TRBV4-3|-|TRBD2|TRBJ2-1
TGCGCCAGCAGCCAAGGGCTAAGCGGGAGCTCCTACAATGAGCAGTTCTTC
CASSQGLSGSSYNEQFF
>TRBV11-2|once|TRBD2|TRBJ2-7
TGTGCCAGCAGCTTAGGGCTAGCGGGAGGGGGCGAGCAGTACTTC
CASSLGLAGGGEQYF
>TRBV10-3|-|TRBD2|TRBJ2-7
TGTGCCATCAGTGAGTCGCGGGAGAAAAAGCAGTACTTC
CAISESREKKQYF
>TRBV7-3|once|-|TRBJ1-1
TGTGCCAGCAGCCCAAGCGCGAACACTGAAGCTTTCTTT
CASSPSANTEAFF
>TRBV27|-|TRBD1|TRBJ1-1
TGTGCCAGCAGCCGGAGGGGACAGCTCGAAGAGAACACTGAAGCTTTCTTT
CASSRRGQLEENTEAFF
>TRBV2|once|-|TRBJ2-3
TGTGCCAGCAGTGTCGATACGCAGTATTTT
CASSVDTQYF
>TRBV5-6|-|-|TRBJ1-2
TGTGCCAGCTTCAGCACCGAACAGGGTCGCGGAGAAGGCTACACCTTC
CASFSTEQGRGEGYTF
>TRBV14|-|TRBD1|TRBJ2-2
TGTGCCAGCAGCCAAGACGGGGGACAGGCTCTGCCGAGGGAGCTGTTTTTT
CASSQDGGQALPRELFF
>TRBV19|-|TRBD1|TRBJ1-5
TGTGCCAGTAGTCCGTACAGGGGGGTGAGCAATCAGCCCCAGCATTTT
CASSPYRGVSNQPQHF
>TRBV5-8|once|-|TRBJ1-2
TGTGCCAGCAGCTTGGGGGGGGCGAATGGCTACACCTTC
CASSLGGANGYTF
>TRBV19|-|TRBD1|TRBJ1-5
TGTGCCAGTAGTGCCCTGGACAGGGGAATCGGCAATCAGCCCCAGCATTTT
CASSALDRGIGNQPQHF
>TRBV23-1|-|-|TRBJ1-1
TGCGCCAGCAGTCCGGAAAAGGACAGCATCACTGAAGCTTTCTTT
CASSPEKDSITEAFF
>TRBV5-4|-|-|TRBJ1-2
TGCGCCAGCAGCCCTCCCGGCGGAGAAGACTACACCTTC
CASSPPGGEDYTF
>TRBV15|-|-|TRBJ1-3
TGTGCCACCAGCAGAGATTTAGGACCGTCGAACACCATATATTTT
CATSRDLGPSNTIYF
>TRBV7-2|-|-|TRBJ2-7
TGTGCCAGCAGCCCAGACGGCCAATCCAACGAGCAGTACTTC
CASSPDGQSNEQYF
>TRBV7-9|once|-|TRBJ2-5
TGTGCCAGCAGTCCCATGGAGACCCAGTACTTC
CASSPMETQYF
>TRBV19|-|TRBD1|TRBJ2-1
TGTGCCAGTAGTATAGTCCAGACAGGGATCTACAATGAGCAGTTCTTC
CASSIVQTGIYNEQFF